This T cell receptor (beta chain) was recovered during a study of blood T cells in healthy people across ages (dated by TCRdb to 2015 to 2017). With respect to the entire study: In model experiments, template switching captured about one uniquely barcoded TCR beta cDNA molecule for every two T cells. The study measured age-related changes in TCR beta repertoire diversity using deep sequencing normalized with unique cDNA molecular identifiers. Donors were grouped into four age groups: young (average approximately 15 years), middle-aged (roughly 38), aged (around 60) and long-lived (roughly 80). To avoid experimental bias, donors of different ages were distributed randomly across sequencing lanes. Using the same blood draw, the study looked at two additional independent replicas of 1 million unique cDNA reads for two donors, one aged 18 to 30 and the other aged 80 or older. Results the study describes overall, beyond this receptor: As age increased, observed TCR beta diversity per million T cells dropped in a roughly linear way, and a significant reduction was already evident by age about 36. A strong correlation was found between observed TCR beta diversity and the percentage of naive T cells measured by flow cytometry. Since profiling was done on bulk unsorted PBMCs, naive and antigen-experienced compartments could not be conclusively compared. Compared with the aged group, more naive CD4+ T cells, fewer expanded clones and increased TCR diversity were shown by the long-lived group, suggesting age selection. The CMV infection status of donors was not known, potentially confounding age-related changes in expanded clonotypes. Total diversity estimates from one million sequenced T cells were considered lower bounds and underestimates.

The germline V gene (reference sequence) supplies CDR1 DFQATT and CDR2 SNEGSKA. Here V drops 2 bases and J drops 5 bases, and the junction holds 4 bases not matched to any gene. The CDR3, from cysteine to phenylalanine, totals 13 residues. The DNA shown is the 39-base CDR3, in frame from base 1. Donors were under 40 systemically healthy Caucasian individuals from Russia aged roughly 6 to 90 years. Each donor gave 9.5 to 10 milliliters of peripheral blood, drawn into EDTA-treated Vacutainer tubes. Ficoll-Paque density-gradient centrifugation was used to isolate PBMCs, with at least 6.5 million per sample. Total RNA, at least 6 micrograms per sample, was extracted from PBMCs with Trizol reagent. Naive CD45RAhigh/CD27high T cell percentages were measured by flow cytometry on a PBMC aliquot from every donor. Libraries were made using 5' RACE. Sequencing was performed on an Illumina HiSeq 2500. A second PCR of about 6 to 11 cycles was performed with a sample-barcoded 5' primer and a J-beta primer mix. A template-switch 5' adaptor carrying 12 random nucleotides introduced a unique molecular identifier onto each TCR beta cDNA molecule. Each sample yielded at least 3 million CDR3-containing paired-end reads. First-strand cDNA was synthesized from all RNA with the Mint cDNA synthesis kit, primed by a TRBC-specific oligonucleotide. After uracil-DNA glycosylase treatment, a first 18-cycle PCR used universal primers M1SS and BC2_uni_R on all cDNA. The original pipeline was this. For normalization, 1 million high-quality reads were randomly selected from each sample, with every read carrying a distinct molecular identifier. Reads with shared molecular identifiers were discarded instead of being binned into consensus sequences. CDR3 identification, clonotype clustering and error correction used MiTCR with a Q25 quality threshold and the strictest error-elimination algorithm. A nonparametric unseen species model using Euler transformation provided a lower-bound estimate of total TCR beta diversity. TCRdb reran the public reads through fastp at Q25 and MiXCR, keeping productive beta chains. For every CDR3 protein sequence, its rows merge into one entry that carries the most common genes and DNA. These V and J calls are TCRdb output, not the study's own analysis. Recorded for this sample are some 790,000 distinct CDR3 sequences; around 30% of them occurred a single time. In total, the top ten clones hold around 15% of the sample.

This clonotype was counted at least ten times. Its antigen specificity is not known. No qualities accompany the bases; no much larger clone lies one base away. The receptor was isolated from a woman of 80 years or more in good health. The material sequenced was blood. The chain is assembled from TRBV20-1 and TRBJ2-5; TRBD2 aligns with 8 central bases. The nucleotides are TGCAGTGCTAGAACGGGGGGGCTGGAGACCCAGTACTTC. Its translation is CSARTGGLETQYF.